In its sample, the clone carrying this TCR beta chain was seen once. Sequencing was performed with immunoSEQ multiplex PCR; in TCRdb, only in-frame clones are kept and a portion is missing. The sample carries roughly 53,000 clones, 87% recorded once. This entry comes from a study of PD-L1 blockade in urothelial cancer. As for time point: pretreatment peripheral blood. V shed 4 bases, J shed 4 bases, and the junction held 5 bases outside the gene matches. CDR3 size: 15 residues. CDR1 is MNHNS and CDR2 is SASEGT in the germline V gene. The V and J genes are TRBV6-1 and TRBJ2-3, with 10 bases aligning to TRBD2. Sequencing was performed on PBMCs, taken around atezolizumab (anti-PD-L1) treatment. This TCR was sampled from a woman aged 55-75 years with urothelial cancer. The CDR3 nucleotides read TGTGCCAGCAGTGTGGCTAGCGGGGGCCCAGATACGCAGTATTTT. Its translation is CASSVASGGPDTQYF.